This T cell receptor beta chain derives from a study of a mutant IDH1 vaccine in newly diagnosed glioma. This table comes from immunoSEQ multiplex PCR, and its TCRdb copy is limited to in-frame clones, with some not included. Among 50,000 to 65,000 clones listed, about four fifths were seen once. Time point specified: baseline, week 1 (first vaccination visit). Treatment of the sample: pre-vaccination baseline after standard-of-care therapy. The CDR3 contains 15 residues. Germline CDR1 and CDR2: MNHEY and SVGAGI. V gave up 6 bases and J gave up 0 bases, with 15 bases separating them. The chain employs TRBV6-5 and TRBJ2-7; weak D call: TRBD1 (6 bases). The starting material was PBMCs, obtained from a glioma patient treated with radiotherapy, temozolomide or both. This clonotype was obtained from a man aged 18 to 30 with glioma. CDR3 in DNA: TGTGCCAGCAGCCCCCAGGGGCCGAGCTCCTACGAGCAGTACTTC. Translation gives CASSPQGPSSYEQYF.